Presented here are 20 T cell receptor beta chains from one specimen sequenced in a study of cytomegalovirus exposure and HLA in healthy donors. The study ran its PCR with 60 Vbeta and 13 Jbeta primers. Produced via immunoSEQ multiplex PCR; TCRdb's table is partial and in-frame only. The sample gives 100,000 to 120,000 clones, roughly 15% of which show up once; roughly 0.89% is in the top ten. Sequencing was done on a sample of PBMCs. These TCRs come from a female donor in good health and CMV-seronegative.

This clone was detected only a few times. The V and J genes are TRBV19 and TRBJ1-1; D call uncertain. CDR1 and CDR2 (germline): LNHDA, SQIVND (reference sequence). V was shortened by 5 bases and J by 0 bases, with 10 bases between the two germline ends. The CDR3 is 14 residues long. CDR3 sequence reads: CASSFTDMNTEAFF. CDR3 nucleotide sequence: TGTGCCAGTAGTTTTACAGACATGAACACTGAAGCTTTCTTT. Supplemented by reference TRBV19 and TRBJ1-1, the full variable domain reads DGGITQSPKYLFRKEGQNVTLSCEQNLNHDAMYWYRQDPGQGLRLIYYSQIVNDFQKGDIAEGYSVSREKKESFPLTVTSAQKNPTAFYLCASSFTDMNTEAFFGQGTRLTVV.

This clone was found a few times. The chain combines TRBV5-1 with TRBJ1-3, with D maybe TRBD1 (6 bases). From germline, CDR1 is SGHRS and CDR2 YFSETQ. The CDR3 consists of 15 residues. V shed 1 base and J shed 4 bases, with 12 bases lying between them. This CDR3 reads CASSLLSGDGNTIYF. Written as DNA, the CDR3 is TGCGCCAGCAGCTTGCTATCAGGGGACGGAAACACCATATATTTT. Looking up the rest from reference TRBV5-1 and TRBJ1-3 gives the full variable domain: KAGVTQTPRYLIKTRGQQVTLSCSPISGHRSVSWYQQTPGQGLQFLFEYFSETQRNKGNFPGRFSGRQFSNSRSEMNVSTLELGDSALYLCASSLLSGDGNTIYFGEGSWLTVV.

The V call is TRBV14, the J call TRBJ2-3, with TRBD2 matching over 7 bases. Trimming took 3 bases from V and 5 from J; bases not matched to a gene: 14. Germline V gives CDR1 SGHDN, CDR2 FVKESK. The CDR3 spans 17 residues. This CDR3 is CASSHIAPGDYLDTQYF. CDR3 nucleotides: TGTGCCAGCAGCCATATCGCGCCCGGGGACTACCTAGATACGCAGTATTTT.

The DNA for the CDR3 is TGTGCCTGGAACCACGGACTCGCCTACAATGAGCAGTTCTTC. Residues: CAWNHGLAYNEQFF. The chain couples TRBV30 to TRBJ2-1; D perhaps matches TRBD2 (5 bases). The CDR3 totals 14 residues. The ends were cut back, 4 bases at V and 2 bases at J, with 12 bases in the middle. The germline V gene has CDR1 GTSNPN and CDR2 SVGIG (reference sequence).

CDR3 DNA: TGTGCCAGTAGCGTTAGCGGGAGTGTTTACGAGCAGTACTTC. As protein: CASSVSGSVYEQYF. This rearrangement joins TRBV19 to TRBJ2-7, with TRBD2 matching 9 bases. CDR1 is LNHDA, CDR2 SQIVND, per germline (reference sequence). The junction had 7 bases not matched to a gene; V was cut back by 6 bases and J by 4 bases. This CDR3 comprises 14 residues.

The sample holds a few counts of this clone. V and J are TRBV28 and TRBJ1-5, with TRBD1 identical over 9 bases. V shed 3 bases and J 4 bases; nucleotides not matched to a gene: 7. The CDR3 contains 16 residues. Germline V gene lookup returns CDR1 MDHEN and CDR2 SYDVKM. The CDR3 DNA reads TGTGCCAGCAGTTTCCTTCTGGGGACAGGGAATCAGCCCCAGCATTTT. It specifies CASSFLLGTGNQPQHF.

There are a few counts of this clone. The chain employs TRBV9 and TRBJ2-1; D not resolved. This CDR3 has 15 residues. Trimming took off 0 bases at V and 0 bases at J, with 7 bases between the two ends. CDR1 SGDLS and CDR2 YYNGEE come from the germline V gene. The CDR3 spells CASSVGTASYNEQFF. The CDR3 nucleotides are TGTGCCAGCAGCGTAGGCACAGCCTCCTACAATGAGCAGTTCTTC.

The V and J genes are TRBV2 and TRBJ1-1; the D gene is possibly TRBD1 (6 bases). The germline V gene encodes CDR1 SNHLY and CDR2 FYNNEI. With 3 bases removed from V and 0 bases from J, the gap between germline ends came to 8 bases. The CDR3 consists of 14 residues. The chain's CDR3 is CASSDRGVNTEAFF. The CDR3, as DNA: TGTGCCAGCAGTGACAGGGGAGTGAACACTGAAGCTTTCTTT.

The chain employs TRBV9 and TRBJ2-5; the match to TRBD1 covers 10 bases. The J segment lost 1 base and the V segment lost 4 bases, leaving 1 base of the junction unmatched. The germline gives CDR1 SGDLS, CDR2 YYNGEE. The CDR3 has 14 residues. The CDR3 is CASSRTGGQETQYF. The CDR3 DNA follows: TGTGCCAGCAGCCGGACAGGGGGCCAAGAGACCCAGTACTTC.

The chain links TRBV30 to TRBJ2-2, with 7 bases aligning to TRBD2. Trimming removed 2 bases from V and 6 bases from J; junction bases left unmatched: 12. The germline gives CDR1 GTSNPN, CDR2 SVGIG (reference sequence). CDR3 length: 16 residues. CDR3 sequence (DNA): TGTGCCTGGAGTTGGGGGGAGGGTGGAAGATCCGGGGAGCTGTTTTTT. Its protein product is CAWSWGEGGRSGELFF.

The chain recombines TRBV29-1 with TRBJ2-7; TRBD2 matches at 8 bases. After removal of 6 bases from V and 4 bases from J, the junction contained 8 bases not matched to a gene. The CDR3 is made up of 13 amino acids. CDR1 is SQVTM and CDR2 is ANQGSEA in the germline V gene. The CDR3, as DNA: TGCAGCGTGACGGGACTAGAGACTTACGAGCAGTACTTC. Translating it yields CSVTGLETYEQYF.

A few counts support this clone. J is TRBJ2-3 and V is TRBV6-1; tentatively, D is TRBD2 (6 bases). Germline lookup yields CDR1 MNHNS and CDR2 SASEGT. The germline V and J ends were trimmed by 4 bases and 4 bases, with 9 bases remaining between them. The CDR3 has 13 residues. The DNA for the CDR3 is TGTGCCAGCAGTGGACGGAGGGCAGATACGCAGTATTTT. This gives the protein CASSGRRADTQYF.

For the CDR3, the DNA is TGTGCCAGCAGCGTAGTGGGACTAGCAGATACGCAGTATTTT. Protein sequence: CASSVVGLADTQYF. The rearrangement uses TRBV9 and TRBJ2-3; 8 positions agree with TRBD2. This CDR3 is 14 amino acids long. Looked up from germline, CDR1 is SGDLS and CDR2 is YYNGEE. Unmatched junction bases numbered 1, after V lost 0 bases and J lost 4 bases.

The V gene is TRBV6-1, the J gene TRBJ1-4, with 11 positions matching TRBD1. This CDR3 spans 14 amino acids. Germline loops: CDR1 MNHNS, CDR2 SASEGT. V gave up 8 bases and J gave up 7 bases; unmatched junction bases: 6. This chain's CDR3 is CASFRTGGTEKLFF. The DNA for the CDR3 is TGTGCCAGCTTCAGGACAGGGGGCACTGAAAAACTGTTTTTT.

This clone was seen more than once but under ten times. The rearrangement uses TRBV9 and TRBJ2-7, with 8 bases lining up with TRBD2. This CDR3 has 14 amino acids. Germline values: CDR1 SGDLS, CDR2 YYNGEE. The ends lost 0 bases at V and 3 bases at J; junction bases unmatched: 2. CDR3 loop: CASSVAGGDYEQYF. The CDR3 region has the DNA TGTGCCAGCAGCGTAGCGGGAGGGGACTACGAGCAGTACTTC.

This clone was found a few times. V is TRBV5-3 and J is TRBJ1-2, with 7 nucleotides matching TRBD1. TRBV5-3 counts as an open reading frame of uncertain function. The CDR3 contains 15 residues. Trimming took 6 bases from V and 8 from J; bases not matched to a gene: 16. CDR3 coding DNA: TGTGCCAGAATCCCGCCGGGTCGCGACAGGGACGGCTACACCTTC. This codes for CARIPPGRDRDGYTF.

The V and J genes are TRBV19 and TRBJ2-7; D remains unclear. Germline V gene lookup returns CDR1 LNHDA and CDR2 SQIVND (reference sequence). This CDR3 is 13 amino acids long. V gave up 6 bases and J gave up 3 bases, with 12 bases separating them. CDR3 sequence reads: CASSMGRDYEQYF. The CDR3 nucleotides read TGTGCCAGTAGCATGGGCAGAGACTACGAGCAGTACTTC.

This sequence joins TRBV15 and TRBJ1-1, with D tentatively TRBD1 (5 bases). Per the germline V gene, CDR1 is LNHNV and CDR2 is YYDKDF (reference sequence). The V and J ends lost 1 base and 1 base respectively, with 10 bases between them. The CDR3 is 15 amino acids. The CDR3 region has the DNA TGTGCCACCAGCAGAGGGGCCCAGGGGAACACTGAAGCTTTCTTT. The encoded protein is CATSRGAQGNTEAFF.

V and J are TRBV10-1 and TRBJ2-7, with 9 positions matching TRBD1. V shed 3 bases and J 2 bases; nucleotides not matched to a gene: 8. The length of the CDR3 is 16 residues. Germline V gene lookup returns CDR1 WNHNN and CDR2 SYGVQD (reference sequence). CDR3 coding DNA: TGCGCCAGCAGTGACGACCGGGACAGGGTCCCCTACGAGCAGTACTTC. Translating gives CASSDDRDRVPYEQYF.

This clone was counted between two and nine times. The chain links TRBV5-1 to TRBJ1-1; no clear D. The CDR3 totals 13 residues. CDR1 is SGHRS, CDR2 YFSETQ, per germline. V lost 4 bases and J lost 1, with 8 bases in between. CDR3 sequence (DNA): TGCGCCAGCAGCGCGGGATGGAACACTGAAGCTTTCTTT. It specifies CASSAGWNTEAFF. The whole variable domain, filled in from reference TRBV5-1 and TRBJ1-1, reads KAGVTQTPRYLIKTRGQQVTLSCSPISGHRSVSWYQQTPGQGLQFLFEYFSETQRNKGNFPGRFSGRQFSNSRSEMNVSTLELGDSALYLCASSAGWNTEAFFGQGTRLTVV.